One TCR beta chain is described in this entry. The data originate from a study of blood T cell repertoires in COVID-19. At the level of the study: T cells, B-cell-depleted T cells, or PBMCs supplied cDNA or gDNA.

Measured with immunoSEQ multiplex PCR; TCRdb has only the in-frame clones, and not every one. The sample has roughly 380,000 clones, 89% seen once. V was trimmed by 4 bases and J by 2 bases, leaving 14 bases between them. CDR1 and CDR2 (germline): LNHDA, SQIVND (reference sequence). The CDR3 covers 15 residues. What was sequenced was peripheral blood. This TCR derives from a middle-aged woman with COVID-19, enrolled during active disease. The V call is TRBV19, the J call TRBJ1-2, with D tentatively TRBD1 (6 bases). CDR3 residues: CASSTLLGTNYGYTF. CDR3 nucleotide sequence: TGTGCCAGTAGTACCCTGTTGGGGACAAACTATGGCTACACCTTC.